This passage covers 24 T cell receptor beta chains from one sample sequenced in a study of metastatic and nonmetastatic thyroid tumors. Using MiXCR, TCRdb reanalyzed the PCR reads. The repertoire has about 20,000 clones, around 15% of them found once; the top ten carry about 10%. Each patient went into thyroid surgery without having received any treatment. The sequencing sample was made of tumor tissue. These receptors were obtained from a female donor with papillary thyroid cancer or a benign thyroid nodule (not recorded which). Some clones in this sample may be carry-over from other donors' samples.

This clone was counted many times. This sequence joins TRBV19 and TRBJ2-4, with TRBD1 identical over 8 bases. The germline gives CDR1 LNHDA, CDR2 SQIVND (reference sequence). After removal of 7 bases from V and 5 bases from J, the junction contained 4 bases not matched to a gene. The CDR3 loop spans 13 amino acids. CDR3: CASTGQGENIQYF. CDR3 bases: TGTGCCAGTACCGGACAGGGTGAAAACATTCAGTACTTC.

By share of the sample, this clone is medium-sized (0.01 to 0.1%). The rearrangement links TRBV28 to TRBJ1-6; D gene unclear. The CDR3 runs to 17 residues. Germline CDR1 MDHEN, CDR2 SYDVKM. Trimming cost V 1 base and J 0 bases, with 10 bases left between them. DNA of the CDR3: TGTGCCAGCAGTTTATCCAGTGCCAGCTCCTATAATTCACCCCTCCACTTT. This gives the protein CASSLSSASSYNSPLHF.

There are many counts of this clone. V and J are TRBV12-3 or TRBV12-4 and TRBJ1-2; 9 bases are shared with TRBD1. This CDR3 region has 12 residues. With 7 bases clipped from V and 12 bases from J, the junction kept 9 bases outside the gene matches. In nucleotides, the CDR3 is TGTGCCAGCACCAACAGACAGGGGGGCCACACCTTC. Protein sequence: CASTNRQGGHTF.

This clone is labeled as medium-sized (0.01 to 0.1%). The CDR3 sequence is CASSLTSSSYEQYF. In nucleotides, the CDR3 is TGTGCCAGCAGCCTGACTAGTAGCTCCTACGAGCAGTACTTC. The V and J genes are TRBV7-2 and TRBJ2-7; a possible D gene is TRBD2 (6 bases). Trimming took 5 bases from V and 0 from J, leaving 11 bases between them. The CDR3 loop spans 14 amino acids. Germline V lookup: CDR1 SGHTA, CDR2 FQGNSA.

This clone has just a few counts. The chain employs TRBV27 and TRBJ1-1; 7 nucleotides match TRBD1. CDR1 MNHEY and CDR2 SMNVEV come from the germline V gene (reference sequence). The CDR3 spans 14 residues. Trimming at V came to 6 bases and at J to 5 bases, leaving 9 bases not matched to a gene. The CDR3 sequence is CASSSHDRVTEAFF. The CDR3 DNA follows: TGTGCCAGCAGCTCCCATGACAGGGTTACTGAAGCTTTCTTT.

This clone is classed as medium-sized. The chain carries TRBV4-2 and TRBJ2-3, with 8 bases that match TRBD1. V was pared by 4 bases and J by 5 bases, with 8 bases of the junction left unmatched. Per the germline V gene, CDR1 is LGHNA and CDR2 is YNFKEQ. The CDR3 has 15 amino acids. The CDR3 protein is CASSLRQGRGDTQYF. The CDR3 region has the DNA TGTGCCAGCAGCCTACGACAGGGGCGGGGAGATACGCAGTATTTT.

This clone was seen ten or more times. This rearrangement joins TRBV29-1 to TRBJ2-3; a possible D gene is TRBD2 (7 bases). The CDR3 totals 16 residues. CDR1 is SQVTM and CDR2 is ANQGSEA in the germline V gene. V gave up 0 bases and J gave up 2 bases, with 15 bases separating them. CDR3 sequence (DNA): TGCAGCGTTGAAGAAGGGCGGCGGGGGCCCACAGATACGCAGTATTTT. Translation: CSVEEGRRGPTDTQYF.

This clone showed up just a few times. This chain joins TRBV5-1 and TRBJ2-7, with a weak D call TRBD1 (6 bases). This CDR3 has 14 amino acids. V lost 7 bases to trimming and J lost 1 base, with 15 bases between them. Germline-derived CDR1 and CDR2 are SGHRS and YFSETQ. The CDR3 nucleotides read TGCGCCAGCGGGGATACAGGGAATTCCTACGAGCAGTACTTC. Translation: CASGDTGNSYEQYF.

By its share, this clone is medium-sized. J is TRBJ1-6 and V is TRBV6-1, with D perhaps TRBD1 (6 bases). CDR3 length equals 14 residues. V was cut by 5 bases and J by 7 bases, with 12 bases left in between. CDR1 is MNHNS and CDR2 is SASEGT in the germline V gene. The CDR3 nucleotides are TGTGCCAGCAGTCCACAGGGTGCGAATTCACCCCTCCACTTT. Translating gives CASSPQGANSPLHF.

This clone was observed at least ten times. The gene calls are TRBV18 and TRBJ1-1, with D unresolved. Germline V lookup: CDR1 KGHSH, CDR2 LQKENI. The CDR3 length is 14 residues. The V and J ends lost 2 bases and 1 base respectively, with 8 bases between them. CDR3 protein: CASSPNPGNTEAFF. The DNA for the CDR3 is TGTGCCAGCTCACCAAACCCGGGGAACACTGAAGCTTTCTTT.

This clone ranks as medium-sized. The chain combines TRBV28 with TRBJ2-7; no firm D call. V lost 6 bases and J lost 3, with 9 bases in between. Germline V CDR1 and CDR2: MDHEN, SYDVKM. CDR3 length equals 12 residues. CDR3 sequence: CASREAYYEQYF. The DNA for the CDR3 is TGTGCCAGCAGAGAGGCTTACTACGAGCAGTACTTC.

This clone has a count of ten or more. The chain joins TRBV12-3 or TRBV12-4 to TRBJ1-3; no definite D call. V lost 10 bases and J 3 bases, leaving 7 bases between the germline ends. The CDR3 covers 11 residues. In nucleotides, the CDR3 is TGTGCCACCAGGCTTGGAAACACCATATATTTT. The encoded protein is CATRLGNTIYF.

This clone was found many times. The chain uses TRBV7-2 and TRBJ2-7, with 10 bases aligning to TRBD1. The junction had 6 bases not matched to a gene; V was cut back by 5 bases and J by 2 bases. This CDR3 has 15 residues. Germline V CDR1 and CDR2: SGHTA, FQGNSA. CDR3 coding DNA: TGTGCCAGCAGCCCTTCGGGACAGGGGCCCTACGAGCAGTACTTC. Its protein is CASSPSGQGPYEQYF.

Comments on this clone: At one end, the junction sequence differs from germline, possibly due to a read error. The rearrangement links TRBV2 to TRBJ1-2, with TRBD1 identical over 8 bases. The germline CDR1 and CDR2 sequences are SNHLY and FYNNEI. The CDR3 covers 16 residues. CDR3 sequence reads: CAISAPGQAINYGYIF. CDR3 DNA sequence: TGTGCCATCAGCGCACCGGGACAGGCGATAAACTATGGCTACATCTTC. The full variable domain, completed using reference TRBV2 and TRBJ1-2, is EPEVTQTPSHQVTQMGQEVILRCVPISNHLYFYWYRQILGQKVEFLVSFYNNEISEKSEIFDDQFSVERPDGSNFTLKIRSTKLEDSAMYFCAISAPGQAINYGYIFGSGTRLTVV.

This clone was seen repeatedly, ten times or more. The CDR3 bases are TGTGCCAGCAGCCAAGCTCTGGCTGGCCAAGAGACCCAGTACTTC. Its protein is CASSQALAGQETQYF. The chain couples TRBV3-1 to TRBJ2-5, with no clear D. Trimming removed 1 base from V and 1 base from J, with 10 bases in between. The CDR3 length is 15 residues. Looked up from germline, CDR1 is LGHDT and CDR2 is YNNKEL (reference sequence).

This clone was counted many times. This could be a read error, since a much larger clone is one nucleotide away. The chain recombines TRBV28 with TRBJ1-1; D is ambiguous. The CDR3 spans 14 residues. CDR1 and CDR2 (germline): MDHEN, SYDVKM. The CDR3 spells CAGSPPWVNTEAFF. The CDR3 DNA follows: TGTGCCGGCAGTCCTCCCTGGGTGAACACTGAAGCTTTCTTT.

This clone has at least ten counts. Distinct nucleotide sequences in the sample also encode this CDR3. The V gene is TRBV9, the J gene TRBJ1-5; the D is unclear. Trimming took off 0 bases at V and 3 bases at J, with 10 bases between the two ends. This CDR3 is built from 15 residues. Germline V CDR1 and CDR2: SGDLS, YYNGEE. The CDR3 coding sequence is TGTGCCAGCAGCGTAGAGGGCAGTATCAATCAGCCCCAGCATTTT. The encoded protein is CASSVEGSINQPQHF.

This clone was observed many times. This rearrangement joins TRBV28 to TRBJ1-4, with D maybe TRBD1 (6 bases). The CDR3 is made up of 19 amino acids. Trimming left V 3 bases short and J 0 bases short, with 20 bases between. Germline V gives CDR1 MDHEN, CDR2 SYDVKM. CDR3: CASSFRGPGLGTTNEKLFF. DNA of the CDR3: TGTGCCAGCAGTTTCAGGGGCCCGGGACTGGGAACAACTAATGAAAAACTGTTTTTT.

This clone was recorded at least ten times. The chain joins TRBV20-1 to TRBJ2-3; no definite D call. V was trimmed by 3 bases and J by 9 bases, leaving 16 bases between them. The CDR3 sequence is 13 residues long. Germline values: CDR1 DFQATT, CDR2 SNEGSKA (reference sequence). The CDR3: CSASHPHLETQYF. DNA for the CDR3: TGCAGTGCTAGTCATCCTCACTTGGAGACGCAGTATTTT.

This clone was seen at least ten times. The V and J genes are TRBV6-5 and TRBJ1-3; no clear D gene. Trimming pared 0 bases from V and 0 bases from J, leaving 9 bases between. The CDR3 spans 16 residues. Per the germline V gene, CDR1 is MNHEY and CDR2 is SVGAGI. The CDR3 sequence: CASSYSPVGSGNTIYF. The DNA for the CDR3 is TGTGCCAGCAGTTACTCCCCGGTAGGCTCTGGAAACACCATATATTTT.

This clone was observed at least ten times. The sample holds other DNA sequences that translate to the same CDR3. J is TRBJ1-1 and V is TRBV20-1, with D maybe TRBD1 (6 bases). Germline V CDR1 and CDR2: DFQATT, SNEGSKA (reference sequence). V was clipped by 5 bases and J by 0 bases, with 10 bases between them. The CDR3 is 13 amino acids. The DNA for the CDR3 is TGCAGTGCTTCGGGACAACTGAACACTGAAGCTTTCTTT. Its translation: CSASGQLNTEAFF.

This clone is medium-sized. The sample carries other DNA sequences with the same CDR3. The chain employs TRBV6-1 and TRBJ1-1; D gene ambiguous. V was pared by 6 bases and J by 3 bases, with 2 bases between. The germline CDR1 and CDR2 sequences are MNHNS and SASEGT. There are 10 residues in the CDR3. DNA of the CDR3: TGTGCCAGCAGAGACACTGAAGCTTTCTTT. Amino acid sequence: CASRDTEAFF.

There are a few counts of this clone. This chain joins TRBV2 and TRBJ2-7; D unclear. Germline V gene sequence: CDR1 SNHLY, CDR2 FYNNEI. Trimming stripped 0 bases from V and 3 bases from J, with 12 bases between. The CDR3 runs to 15 residues. The CDR3 nucleotides are TGTGCCAGCAGTGAAGCGCGATTAACTTTCTACGAGCAGTACTTC. Its protein product is CASSEARLTFYEQYF.

The rearrangement uses TRBV12-5 and TRBJ2-1; D is tentatively TRBD1 or TRBD2 (5 bases each). V shed 6 bases and J shed 6 bases, with 21 bases lying between them. CDR1 and CDR2 from the germline V gene are LGHNT and FRNRAP. The CDR3 runs to 16 residues. The CDR3 loop is CASGQVKGEPVNEQFF. The CDR3, as DNA: TGTGCTAGTGGCCAAGTAAAAGGGGAGCCAGTCAATGAGCAGTTCTTC.